This T cell receptor (beta chain) was retrieved from a study of T cell changes during pregnancy in multiple sclerosis. Sequencing was performed with immunoSEQ multiplex PCR; in TCRdb, only in-frame clones are kept and a portion is missing. The sample includes around 130,000 clones, about 95% of them seen just once. The CDR3 is made up of 13 amino acids. CDR1 SEHNR and CDR2 FQNEAQ come from the germline V gene (reference sequence). V lost 5 bases and J lost 4; bases outside the gene matches: 3. The chain recombines TRBV7-9 with TRBJ1-1, with 8 bases fitting TRBD1. The source is a female donor with multiple sclerosis, enrolled in a pregnancy study. The sequencing here drew on peripheral blood, taken after pregnancy. The CDR3 nucleotides read TGTGCCAGCAGCCCAACAGGGGGCACTGAAGCTTTCTTT. This encodes CASSPTGGTEAFF.